The present T cell receptor (beta chain) was sequenced within a study of blood T cell repertoires in COVID-19 (dated by TCRdb to about 2020). Describing the broader study: The collaborator samples originated in the United States, Italy and Spain and spanned the acute and convalescent phases of COVID-19. The prospective study material was composed of cDNA or gDNA derived from T cells, B-cell-depleted T cells, or PBMCs. Deeply sampled blood TCRbeta repertoires from subjects exposed to, actively infected with, or recovered from COVID-19 were included in the dataset. The repertoires were made available in a free public database intended to serve as a resource for research on the immune response to SARS-CoV-2. Samples were obtained from the ongoing ImmuneRACE study (first 160 participants) and from over a thousand subjects provided by 6 global collaborators. The sample metadata nearly always contained a de-identified subject ID, COVID-19 status, age in years and sex. Where available, HLA class I and class II types were obtained from metadata supplied by the sample provider rather than from assay-based typing. What the research found in general, with its limitations: The quantity of clinical and demographic metadata differed by source and by participant and was supplied without curation.

The CDR3 sequence holds 14 residues, the cysteine and phenylalanine included. Kept here is only the CDR3 DNA, which spans 42 bases and is read in frame from base 1. V lost 4 bases and J lost 3 bases; the stretch between them is 10 bases long. CDR1 and CDR2 are read off the germline V gene as SGHTS and YDEGEE. Concerning this clone itself: It has no known antigen specificity. Base quality data are lacking; no much larger clone is found one base away.

The collaborating institutions used their own protocols to collect whole blood in K2EDTA tubes. For TCRbeta analysis, collaborators shipped samples in one of three forms: frozen whole blood, isolated PBMCs, or DNA extracted from either of those sample types. TCRbeta CDR3 regions were amplified from genomic DNA by means of the immunoSEQ Assay, a bias-controlled multiplex PCR. The authors processed their data as follows. Within the assay, amplification of reference gene primers was used to estimate how many nucleated cells each sample contained. Sequence reads were collapsed and filtered to measure the absolute abundance of every unique TCRbeta CDR3 rearrangement. Productive Simpson clonality was computed per sample as the square root of Simpson's diversity index over productive rearrangements. What TCRdb holds here is the immuneACCESS table cut down to in-frame rearrangements. Part of the clones is not present; checked against another copy, under half of the missing clones reflect an unresolved V gene, and the others are unexplained. V and J calls and clone size follow that table, whereas D and trimming were derived from the DNA. The sample contains hundreds of thousands of clones, 82% of them found a single time. The top ten clones comprise under 5.5% of the sample.

Sequencing was done on a sample of peripheral blood. This chain joins TRBV5-8 to TRBJ2-2; TRBD1 is possibly the D segment (6 matching bases). The sequence derives from a woman older than 75 with active or convalescent COVID-19. The DNA sequence is as follows: TGTGCCAGCAGCAGGGGGTGGGACACCGGGGAGCTGTTTTTT. Its protein is CASSRGWDTGELFF.